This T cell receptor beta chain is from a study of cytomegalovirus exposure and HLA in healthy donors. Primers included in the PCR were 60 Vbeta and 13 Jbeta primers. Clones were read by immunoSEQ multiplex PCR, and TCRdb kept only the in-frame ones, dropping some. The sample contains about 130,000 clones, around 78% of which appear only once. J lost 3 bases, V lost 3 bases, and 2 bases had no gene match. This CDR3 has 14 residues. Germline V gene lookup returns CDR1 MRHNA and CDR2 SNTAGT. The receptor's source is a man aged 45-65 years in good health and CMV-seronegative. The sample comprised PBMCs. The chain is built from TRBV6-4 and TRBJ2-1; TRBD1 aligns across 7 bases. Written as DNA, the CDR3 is TGTGCCAGCAGTGATCAGGGGGACTACAATGAGCAGTTCTTC. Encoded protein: CASSDQGDYNEQFF.